These 29 T cell receptor beta chains were sequenced from one sample in a study of Ad26.COV2.S vaccination and SARS-CoV-2 variants. The treatment is: some 20 received Ad26.COV2.S at low or high dose, single or two shots; about 5 received placebo; per-sample allocation not given. Sample collection was performed on day 63 after the first vaccine or placebo injection. Assay used: immunoSEQ multiplex PCR; TCRdb lists only in-frame clones, some missing. Altogether about 450,000 clones are present, about 91% being singletons, with the ten largest covering about 2.5%. The sample was peripheral blood, taken in a trial of Ad26.COV2.S vaccine versus placebo. Every receptor here comes from a person aged 18 to 65 who received the Ad26.COV2.S COVID-19 vaccine or a placebo.

This clone appeared a few times. This chain uses TRBV19 with TRBJ1-2; no reliable D call. V dropped 4 bases and J dropped 8 bases, with 14 bases sitting between them. In germline, CDR1 is LNHDA, CDR2 SQIVND (reference sequence). This CDR3 is built from 13 residues. Here the CDR3 DNA reads TGTGCCAGTAGTAGGCGGACGAGGTACGGCTACACCTTC. This translates into CASSRRTRYGYTF.

The V gene is TRBV6-5, the J gene TRBJ2-2; D gene uncertain. Trimming left V 2 bases short and J 5 bases short, with 12 bases between. The CDR3 runs 15 residues. Germline V gives CDR1 MNHEY, CDR2 SVGAGI. Written as DNA, the CDR3 is TGTGCCAGCAGTTACCTCGAAGTCCCGACCGGGGAGCTGTTTTTT. It specifies CASSYLEVPTGELFF.

The V gene is TRBV9, the J gene TRBJ2-5; D remains unclear. The germline gives CDR1 SGDLS, CDR2 YYNGEE. Trimming removed 2 bases at V and 4 bases at J, with 6 bases between. CDR3 length equals 12 residues. The CDR3 loop reads CASSVGLETQYF. The CDR3 DNA reads TGTGCCAGCAGCGTGGGATTAGAGACCCAGTACTTC. Complete variable domain (other parts from reference TRBV9 and TRBJ2-5): DSGVTQTPKHLITATGQRVTLRCSPRSGDLSVYWYQQSLDQGLQFLIQYYNGEERAKGNILERFSAQQFPDLHSELNLSSLELGDSALYFCASSVGLETQYFGPGTRLLVL.

The J gene is TRBJ2-5, the V gene TRBV18; D perhaps matches TRBD2 (5 bases). V lost 3 bases, J lost 2 bases, and 10 bases lay in between. The CDR3 extends over 14 amino acids. The V gene's germline CDR1 is KGHSH and CDR2 LQKENI. The CDR3 region has the DNA TGTGCCAGCTCACCTGGACTGGCTCAAGAGACCCAGTACTTC. It encodes CASSPGLAQETQYF.

This chain's CDR3 is CATGLLAGEPVAYNEQFF. The CDR3 nucleotides read TGTGCCACCGGACTGCTAGCGGGGGAGCCTGTAGCCTACAATGAGCAGTTCTTC. This rearrangement joins TRBV15 to TRBJ2-1, with TRBD2 identical over 10 bases. This CDR3 region has 18 residues. Per germline, CDR1 LNHNV and CDR2 YYDKDF (reference sequence). J lost 2 bases, V lost 8 bases, and 15 bases had no gene match.

The V call is TRBV7-9, the J call TRBJ2-3, with D unresolved. The CDR3 length is 15 residues. Germline V CDR1 and CDR2: SEHNR, FQNEAQ (reference sequence). The V end was cut by 5 bases, the J end by 4 bases, with 16 bases between. DNA for the CDR3: TGTGCCAGCAGCCTGGGCCTGCCGGGCGCAGATACGCAGTATTTT. It specifies CASSLGLPGADTQYF.

The chain combines TRBV5-1 with TRBJ1-2; D unclear. The germline V and J ends were trimmed by 4 bases and 2 bases, with 15 bases remaining between them. In germline, CDR1 is SGHRS, CDR2 YFSETQ. The CDR3 runs 15 residues. The CDR3 DNA reads as TGCGCCAGCAGCCCCCCGGGCGGAGGGAACTATGGCTACACCTTC. Encoded protein: CASSPPGGGNYGYTF.

The rearrangement uses TRBV6-2 or TRBV6-3 and TRBJ2-1; 7 bases agree with TRBD2. The CDR3 spans 13 residues. Germline CDR1 MNHEY, CDR2 SVGEGT. The V and J ends lost 4 bases and 3 bases, in that order; junction bases with no gene match: 0. CDR3 sequence (DNA): TGTGCCAGCAGTTTAGCGGGCTACAATGAGCAGTTCTTC. Translated, it gives CASSLAGYNEQFF.

The gene calls are TRBV3-1 (or the pseudogene TRBV3-2) and TRBJ1-2, with D possibly TRBD1 on 5 matching bases. The germline V and J ends were trimmed by 0 bases and 8 bases, with 16 bases remaining between them. The CDR3 is 15 residues long. Germline V gene data show CDR1 as LGHDT and CDR2 as YNNKEL (reference sequence). The CDR3 loop is CASSQDYGGFDGYTF. DNA for the CDR3: TGTGCCAGCAGCCAAGATTATGGGGGATTTGACGGCTACACCTTC.

V is TRBV11-3 and J is TRBJ2-2; D is ambiguous. Per germline, CDR1 SGHNT and CDR2 YENEEA. The CDR3 is 17 amino acids. V lost 5 bases and J lost 4, with 20 bases in between. The CDR3, as DNA: TGTGCCAGCAGCCGACGAGGTGGTAGCTCGGGCACCGGGGAGCTGTTTTTT. Translated, it gives CASSRRGGSSGTGELFF.

Here the CDR3 DNA reads TGTGCCAGCAGCACACTAGCGGCAAGCTCCTACAATGAGCAGTTCTTC. This codes for CASSTLAASSYNEQFF. The chain has TRBV5-6 and TRBJ2-1, with 8 bases matching TRBD2. The CDR3 is made up of 16 amino acids. The junction had 6 bases not matched to a gene; V was cut back by 4 bases and J by 0 bases. Germline CDR1 reads SGHDT; CDR2 reads YYEEEE. The variable domain in full, completed from reference TRBV5-6 and TRBJ2-1, reads DAGVTQSPTHLIKTRGQQVTLRCSPKSGHDTVSWYQQALGQGPQFIFQYYEEEERQRGNFPDRFSGHQFPNYSSELNVNALLLGDSALYLCASSTLAASSYNEQFFGPGTRLTVL.

This chain uses TRBV5-4 with TRBJ2-7, with TRBD2 as a possible D gene (6 bases). Germline CDR1 and CDR2: SGHNT and YYREEE (reference sequence). This CDR3 contains 14 residues. V lost 0 bases and J 7 bases, leaving 14 bases between the germline ends. In DNA form, the CDR3 reads TGTGCCAGCAGCTTGGACGGGGGTTCGAGAGAGCAGTACTTC. Its protein is CASSLDGGSREQYF.

The J gene is TRBJ2-3, the V gene TRBV7-6, with no clear D. The CDR3 length is 14 residues. CDR1 is SGHVS and CDR2 is FNYEAQ in the germline V gene. Between the trimmed V and J ends, which lost 2 bases and 2 bases, there was a span of 8 bases. CDR3: CASSLKGTTDTQYF. The CDR3 nucleotides are TGTGCCAGCAGCTTAAAAGGAACCACAGATACGCAGTATTTT.

CDR3 nucleotides: TGTGCCAGCAGCTCCGGACGGGATGAAGCTTTCTTT. This encodes CASSSGRDEAFF. The V call is TRBV3-1 (or the pseudogene TRBV3-2), the J call TRBJ1-1, with D unresolved. The CDR3 is 12 amino acids. Germline V gives CDR1 LGHDT, CDR2 YNNKEL (reference sequence). V was cut by 5 bases and J by 7 bases, with 11 bases left in between.

This rearrangement joins TRBV3-1 (or the pseudogene TRBV3-2) to TRBJ2-7, with D perhaps assigned TRBD1 or TRBD2 (5 bases each). This CDR3 has 14 amino acids. CDR1 is LGHDT and CDR2 is YNNKEL in the germline V gene (reference sequence). Trimming took off 3 bases at V and 4 bases at J, with 13 bases between the two ends. CDR3 residues: CASSQGLAKYEQYF. CDR3 in DNA: TGTGCCAGCAGCCAGGGGCTAGCTAAGTACGAGCAGTACTTC.

The chain is built from TRBV6-1 and TRBJ1-5; D not resolved. V was pared by 2 bases and J by 9 bases, with 11 bases between. CDR3 size: 13 residues. Germline lookup yields CDR1 MNHNS and CDR2 SASEGT. CDR3 sequence: CASSELTTWPQHF. CDR3 nucleotides: TGTGCCAGCAGTGAACTGACAACCTGGCCCCAGCATTTT.

The J gene is TRBJ1-5, the V gene TRBV7-2; 7 positions agree with TRBD1. V was pared by 1 base and J by 9 bases, with 9 bases of the junction left unmatched. CDR3 length: 15 amino acids. Germline V gene lookup returns CDR1 SGHTA and CDR2 FQGNSA. In nucleotides, the CDR3 is TGTGCCAGCAGCTTAGATGGAGGGGGCCCCATGCCCCAGCATTTT. Its translation is CASSLDGGGPMPQHF.

The chain couples TRBV27 to TRBJ2-7, with 10 bases fitting TRBD1. Trimming at V came to 2 bases and at J to 2 bases, leaving 9 bases not matched to a gene. CDR3 length equals 17 residues. Germline assignment: CDR1 MNHEY and CDR2 SMNVEV (reference sequence). CDR3 sequence (DNA): TGTGCCAGCAGTTTACAGGGACAGGGGTTTGGGGCCTACGAGCAGTACTTC. The encoded protein is CASSLQGQGFGAYEQYF.

This sequence joins TRBV5-1 and TRBJ1-2, with D uncertain. The CDR3 loop spans 16 amino acids. The V gene lost 0 bases and the J gene lost 1 base, with 13 bases spanning the gap. CDR1 is SGHRS and CDR2 is YFSETQ in the germline V gene. The CDR3 bases are TGCGCCAGCAGCTTGGGACCTGCAGGCGGTAACTATGGCTACACCTTC. Its protein product is CASSLGPAGGNYGYTF.

The rearrangement links TRBV4-3 to TRBJ2-2, with TRBD2 as a possible D gene (6 bases). Germline V gives CDR1 LGHNA, CDR2 YSLEER. The CDR3 runs to 16 residues. V lost 1 base and J 2 bases, leaving 11 bases between the germline ends. The CDR3 reads CASSQVVAENTGELFF. In DNA, the CDR3 is TGCGCCAGCAGCCAAGTTGTAGCGGAAAACACCGGGGAGCTGTTTTTT.

This clone appeared once. The chain employs TRBV4-1 and TRBJ2-5; D is unclear. Germline CDR1 is MGHRA and CDR2 is YSYEKL. Trimming pared 4 bases from V and 5 bases from J, leaving 17 bases between. The CDR3 totals 15 residues. In DNA, the CDR3 is TGCGCCAGCAGCCTCGGAAGGGAAGAGTGGGAGACCCAGTACTTC. Encoded protein: CASSLGREEWETQYF.

This clone was found once. V and J are TRBV5-8 and TRBJ1-2; the D gene is possibly TRBD1 (6 bases). In germline, CDR1 is SGHTS, CDR2 YDEGEE. V lost 4 bases, J lost 4 bases, and 14 bases lay in between. The CDR3 loop spans 14 amino acids. This CDR3 reads CASSRRGAPYGYTF. CDR3 sequence (DNA): TGTGCCAGCAGCCGAAGGGGGGCTCCCTATGGCTACACCTTC.

A note on this clone: A read error may produce the germline difference seen at one junction end. The gene calls are TRBV7-9 and TRBJ1-1, with a weak D call TRBD1 (5 bases). This CDR3 has 14 residues. Germline loops: CDR1 SEHNR, CDR2 FQNEAQ (reference sequence). CDR3 sequence: CASSGQPGLGGAQF. The DNA of the CDR3 is TGTGCCAGCAGCGGGCAGCCCGGACTCGGTGGGGCACAATTT.

The chain has TRBV6-6 and TRBJ2-7, with a weak D call TRBD2 (6 bases). The germline V gene encodes CDR1 MNHNY and CDR2 SVGAGI (reference sequence). The CDR3 is 15 residues long. Deletions cut 2 bases from V and 5 bases from J, with 16 bases between. In DNA, the CDR3 is TGTGCCAGCAGTTACCTCTTGCTAGCGAGGCACGAGCAGTACGTC. Translated, it gives CASSYLLLARHEQYV.

This sequence joins TRBV9 and TRBJ2-2, with D unclear. CDR3 length: 15 residues. The V and J ends lost 0 bases and 3 bases respectively, with 9 bases between them. Germline V gene data show CDR1 as SGDLS and CDR2 as YYNGEE. The CDR3 sequence: CASSVGQPDTGELFF. CDR3 nucleotides: TGTGCCAGCAGCGTAGGACAACCCGACACCGGGGAGCTGTTTTTT.

The V and J genes are TRBV7-2 and TRBJ1-1; D gene unclear. V was clipped by 2 bases and J by 5 bases, with 9 bases between them. Per the germline V gene, CDR1 is SGHTA and CDR2 is FQGNSA. CDR3 length: 13 amino acids. Here the CDR3 reads CASSLSVSTEAFF. The CDR3 DNA reads TGTGCCAGCAGCTTATCGGTCAGTACTGAAGCTTTCTTT. Together with reference TRBV7-2 and TRBJ1-1, the CDR3 gives the full variable domain: GAGVSQSPSNKVTEKGKDVELRCDPISGHTALYWYRQSLGQGLEFLIYFQGNSAPDKSGLPSDRFSAERTGGSVSTLTIQRTQQEDSAVYLCASSLSVSTEAFFGQGTRLTVV.

The rearrangement joins TRBV28 to TRBJ1-2; no definite D call. Per germline, CDR1 MDHEN and CDR2 SYDVKM. CDR3 length: 13 amino acids. The ends were cut back, 6 bases at V and 8 bases at J, with 16 bases in the middle. The chain's CDR3 is CASRPVGFAGYTF. Written as DNA, the CDR3 is TGTGCCAGCAGACCCGTGGGATTCGCCGGCTACACCTTC.

The gene calls are TRBV6-6 and TRBJ1-2; 7 bases line up with TRBD1. CDR3 size: 14 residues. Unmatched junction bases numbered 8, after V lost 6 bases and J lost 4 bases. Per germline, CDR1 MNHNY and CDR2 SVGAGI (reference sequence). The CDR3 spells CASRPDRESYGYTF. CDR3 DNA sequence: TGTGCCAGCAGACCCGACAGGGAGTCCTATGGCTACACCTTC.

The V call is TRBV7-2, the J call TRBJ2-6; D is uncertain. The germline gives CDR1 SGHTA, CDR2 FQGNSA. This CDR3 comprises 15 residues. V lost 1 base to trimming and J lost 5 bases, with 9 bases between them. DNA for the CDR3: TGTGCCAGCAGCTTAGTCGGTACCCGGGCCAACGTCCTGACTTTC. Residues: CASSLVGTRANVLTF.